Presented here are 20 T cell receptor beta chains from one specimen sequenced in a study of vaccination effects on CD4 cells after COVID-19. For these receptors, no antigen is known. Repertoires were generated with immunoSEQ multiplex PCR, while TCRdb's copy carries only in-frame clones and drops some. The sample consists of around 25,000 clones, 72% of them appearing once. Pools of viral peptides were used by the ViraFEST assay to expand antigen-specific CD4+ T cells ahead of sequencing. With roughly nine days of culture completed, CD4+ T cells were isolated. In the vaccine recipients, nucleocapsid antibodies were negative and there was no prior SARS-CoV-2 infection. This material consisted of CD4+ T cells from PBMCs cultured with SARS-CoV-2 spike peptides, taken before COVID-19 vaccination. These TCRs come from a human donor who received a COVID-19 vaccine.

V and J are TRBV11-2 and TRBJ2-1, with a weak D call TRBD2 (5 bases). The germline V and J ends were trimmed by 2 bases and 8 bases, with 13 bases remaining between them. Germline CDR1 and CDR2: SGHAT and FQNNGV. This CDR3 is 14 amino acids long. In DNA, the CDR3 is TGTGCCAGCAGCTTAATAGCTAGCTTCGATGAGCAGTTCTTC. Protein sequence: CASSLIASFDEQFF.

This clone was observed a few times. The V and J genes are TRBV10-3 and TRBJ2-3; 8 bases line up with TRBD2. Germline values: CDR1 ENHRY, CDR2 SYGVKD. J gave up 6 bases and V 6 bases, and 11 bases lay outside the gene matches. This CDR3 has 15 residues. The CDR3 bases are TGTGCCATCAGCGCGGGGGGCCAAGCTTTGGATACGCAGTATTTT. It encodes CAISAGGQALDTQYF.

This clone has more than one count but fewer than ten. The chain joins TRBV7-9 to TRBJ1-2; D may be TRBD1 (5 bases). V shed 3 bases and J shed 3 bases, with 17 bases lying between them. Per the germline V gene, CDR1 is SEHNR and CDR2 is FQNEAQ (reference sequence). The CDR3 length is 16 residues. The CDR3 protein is CASSFPRRGMDYGYTF. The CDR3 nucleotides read TGTGCCAGCAGCTTTCCTCGCCGGGGGATGGACTATGGCTACACCTTC.

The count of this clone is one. This chain's CDR3 is CASSRGRTYNEQFF. CDR3 nucleotide sequence: TGTGCCAGCAGTAGGGGACGCACCTACAATGAGCAGTTCTTC. The chain couples TRBV6-5 to TRBJ2-1; D might be TRBD1 or TRBD2, each matching 5 bases. Between the trimmed V and J ends, which lost 5 bases and 2 bases, there was a span of 10 bases. CDR3 length equals 14 residues. CDR1 and CDR2 from the germline V gene are MNHEY and SVGAGI.

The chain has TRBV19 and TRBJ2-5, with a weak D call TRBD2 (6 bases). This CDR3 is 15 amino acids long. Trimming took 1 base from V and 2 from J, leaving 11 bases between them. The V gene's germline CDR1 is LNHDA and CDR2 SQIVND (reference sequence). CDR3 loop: CASSIGGAPQETQYF. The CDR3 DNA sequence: TGTGCCAGTAGTATAGGCGGGGCCCCTCAAGAGACCCAGTACTTC.

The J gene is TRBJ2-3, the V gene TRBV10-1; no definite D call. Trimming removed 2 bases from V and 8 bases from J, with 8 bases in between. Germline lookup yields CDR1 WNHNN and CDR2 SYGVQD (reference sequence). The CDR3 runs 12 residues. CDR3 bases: TGCGCCAGCAGTGAGGGAGTTGGTACGCAGTATTTT. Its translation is CASSEGVGTQYF.

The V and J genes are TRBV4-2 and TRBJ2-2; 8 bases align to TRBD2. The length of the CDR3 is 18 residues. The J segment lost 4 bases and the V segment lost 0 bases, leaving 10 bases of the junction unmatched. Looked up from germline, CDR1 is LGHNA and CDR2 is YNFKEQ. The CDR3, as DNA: TGTGCCAGCAGCCAAGAACCCAGCGGGAGATCAGGCACCGGGGAGCTGTTTTTT. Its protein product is CASSQEPSGRSGTGELFF.

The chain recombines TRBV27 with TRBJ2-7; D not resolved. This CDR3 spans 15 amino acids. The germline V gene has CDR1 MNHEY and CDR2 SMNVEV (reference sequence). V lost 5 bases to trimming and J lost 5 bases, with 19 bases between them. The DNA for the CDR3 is TGTGCCAGCAGTCCCATTCCCTGGACCGCCAACGAGCAGTACTTC. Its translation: CASSPIPWTANEQYF.

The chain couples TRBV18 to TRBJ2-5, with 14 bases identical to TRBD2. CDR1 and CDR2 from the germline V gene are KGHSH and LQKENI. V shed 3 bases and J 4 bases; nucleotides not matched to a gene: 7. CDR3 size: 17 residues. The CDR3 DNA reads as TGTGCCAGCTCACCTATGGGGACTAGCGGGGGACTAGAGACCCAGTACTTC. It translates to CASSPMGTSGGLETQYF.

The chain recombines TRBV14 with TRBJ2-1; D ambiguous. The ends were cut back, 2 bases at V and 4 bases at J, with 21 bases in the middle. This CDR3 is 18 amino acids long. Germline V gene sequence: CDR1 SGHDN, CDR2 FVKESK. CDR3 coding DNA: TGTGCCAGCAGCCAACCCAAGTATGGGAACCTGGGATACAATGAGCAGTTCTTC. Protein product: CASSQPKYGNLGYNEQFF.

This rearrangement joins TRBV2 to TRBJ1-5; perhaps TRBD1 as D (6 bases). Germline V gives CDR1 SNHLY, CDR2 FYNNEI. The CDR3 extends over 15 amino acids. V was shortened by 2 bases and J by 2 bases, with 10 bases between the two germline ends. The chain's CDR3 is CASSEWGAGNQPQHF. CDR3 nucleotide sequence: TGTGCCAGCAGTGAATGGGGGGCCGGCAATCAGCCCCAGCATTTT.

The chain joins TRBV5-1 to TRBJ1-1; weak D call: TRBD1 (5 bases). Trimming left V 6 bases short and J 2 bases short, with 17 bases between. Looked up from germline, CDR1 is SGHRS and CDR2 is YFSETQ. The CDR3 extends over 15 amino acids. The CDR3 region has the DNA TGCGCCAGCAATACACCCCCTGACAGCAACACTGAAGCTTTCTTT. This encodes CASNTPPDSNTEAFF.

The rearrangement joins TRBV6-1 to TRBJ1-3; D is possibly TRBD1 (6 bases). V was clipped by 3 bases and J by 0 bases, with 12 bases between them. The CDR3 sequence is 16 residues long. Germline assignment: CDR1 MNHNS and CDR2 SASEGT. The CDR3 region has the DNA TGTGCCAGCAGTGAGGGAACAGGGAGCTCTGGAAACACCATATATTTT. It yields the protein CASSEGTGSSGNTIYF.

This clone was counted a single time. The CDR3 DNA reads TGTGCCAGCAGTTGGACAATTTATAATTCACCCCTCCACTTT. It is translated as CASSWTIYNSPLHF. The genes are TRBV6-5 and TRBJ1-6; D possibly corresponds to TRBD1 (5 bases). The V and J ends lost 4 bases and 4 bases respectively, with 8 bases between them. Germline CDR1 is MNHEY and CDR2 is SVGAGI. This CDR3 comprises 14 residues.

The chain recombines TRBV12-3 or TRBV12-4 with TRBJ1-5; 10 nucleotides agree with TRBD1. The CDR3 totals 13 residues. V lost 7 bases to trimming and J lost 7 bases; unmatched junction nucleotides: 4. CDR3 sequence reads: CASTGTGDQPQHF. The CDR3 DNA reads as TGTGCCAGCACCGGGACAGGGGACCAGCCCCAGCATTTT.

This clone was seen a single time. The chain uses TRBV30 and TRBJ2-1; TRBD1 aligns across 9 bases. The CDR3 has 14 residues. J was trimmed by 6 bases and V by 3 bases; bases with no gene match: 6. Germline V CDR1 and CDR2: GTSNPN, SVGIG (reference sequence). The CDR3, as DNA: TGTGCCTGGAGCCTACAGGGGGCGGTCAATGAGCAGTTCTTC. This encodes CAWSLQGAVNEQFF.

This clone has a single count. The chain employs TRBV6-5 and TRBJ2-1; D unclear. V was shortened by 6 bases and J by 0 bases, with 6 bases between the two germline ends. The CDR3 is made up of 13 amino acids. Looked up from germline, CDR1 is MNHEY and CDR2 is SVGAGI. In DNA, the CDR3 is TGTGCCAGCAGATCAGACTCCTACAATGAGCAGTTCTTC. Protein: CASRSDSYNEQFF.

The CDR3 sequence is CASSYVRTGGGYGYTF. The CDR3 region has the DNA TGTGCCAGCAGTTACGTCCGGACAGGGGGGGGCTATGGCTACACCTTC. The V gene is TRBV6-5, the J gene TRBJ1-2; the match to TRBD1 covers 10 bases. Trimming at V came to 2 bases and at J to 4 bases, leaving 7 bases not matched to a gene. There are 16 residues in the CDR3. Germline loops: CDR1 MNHEY, CDR2 SVGAGI.

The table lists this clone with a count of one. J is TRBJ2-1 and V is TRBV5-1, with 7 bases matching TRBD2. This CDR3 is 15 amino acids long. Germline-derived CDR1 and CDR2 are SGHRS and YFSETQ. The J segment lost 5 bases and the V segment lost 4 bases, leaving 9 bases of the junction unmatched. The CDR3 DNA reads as TGCGCCAGCAGCGGGGGGGGTGGGCAAAACAATGAGCAGTTCTTC. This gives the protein CASSGGGGQNNEQFF.

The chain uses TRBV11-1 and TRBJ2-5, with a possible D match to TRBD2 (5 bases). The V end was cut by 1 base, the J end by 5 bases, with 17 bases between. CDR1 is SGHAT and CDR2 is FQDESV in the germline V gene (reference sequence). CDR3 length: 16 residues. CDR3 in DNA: TGTGCCAGCAGCTTAGGGTCGGGAATATTAGGGGAGACCCAGTACTTC. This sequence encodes CASSLGSGILGETQYF.